These 19 T cell receptor beta chains were all obtained from the same sample, sequenced in a study of T cell responses to AZD1222 COVID-19 vaccine. Only in-frame clones appear in the TCRdb table, and some are missing; sequencing was by immunoSEQ multiplex PCR. This table holds some 83,000 clones, approximately 85% found once. Sequenced here: peripheral blood, sampled on day 0 of AZD1222 vaccination. The receptors come from an adult in good health.

The chain employs TRBV7-3 and TRBJ2-7; no firm D call. The CDR3 is 19 amino acids. Germline lookup yields CDR1 SGHTA and CDR2 FQGTGA. Trimming shortened V by 1 base and J by 7 bases, and 29 bases separated the two germline ends. The CDR3 loop is CASSLKSKKTLKTWGEQYF. The CDR3 DNA reads TGTGCCAGCAGCTTAAAGTCTAAGAAAACCCTTAAAACATGGGGTGAGCAGTACTTC.

This chain links TRBV18 with TRBJ2-1; 10 bases map to TRBD2. The CDR3 contains 16 residues. Germline V gives CDR1 KGHSH, CDR2 LQKENI. V was pared by 3 bases and J by 3 bases, with 5 bases of the junction left unmatched. For the CDR3, the DNA is TGTGCCAGCTCACCCCACCTAGCGGGAGACTACAATGAGCAGTTCTTC. It encodes CASSPHLAGDYNEQFF.

This chain connects TRBV18 to TRBJ1-2, with 7 positions matching TRBD1. The germline gives CDR1 KGHSH, CDR2 LQKENI. V was pared by 3 bases and J by 5 bases, with 12 bases of the junction left unmatched. The length of the CDR3 is 16 residues. CDR3 bases: TGTGCCAGCTCACCCGGGACAGCGGCCAGGGGGTATGGCTACACCTTC. It encodes CASSPGTAARGYGYTF.

This chain connects TRBV6-5 to TRBJ2-7, with D tentatively TRBD1 or TRBD2 (5 bases each). V was cut by 0 bases and J by 5 bases, with 14 bases left in between. CDR1 is MNHEY and CDR2 is SVGAGI in the germline V gene. The CDR3 consists of 15 residues. CDR3 sequence reads: CASSYSWQGENEQYF. The CDR3, as DNA: TGTGCCAGCAGTTACTCTTGGCAGGGAGAAAACGAGCAGTACTTC.

The gene calls are TRBV3-1 (or the pseudogene TRBV3-2) and TRBJ2-1, with 13 bases lining up with TRBD2. V dropped 6 bases and J dropped 4; count of bases not matched to a gene: 0. The CDR3 spans 14 residues. The germline V gene has CDR1 LGHDT and CDR2 YNNKEL (reference sequence). The CDR3 nucleotides read TGTGCCAGCAGACTAGCGGGGGGGTACAATGAGCAGTTCTTC. Residues: CASRLAGGYNEQFF.

This chain links TRBV9 with TRBJ2-1; maybe TRBD2 (6 bases). The CDR3 spans 16 residues. V was trimmed by 0 bases and J by 5 bases, leaving 15 bases between them. Germline lookup yields CDR1 SGDLS and CDR2 YYNGEE. Here the CDR3 DNA reads TGTGCCAGCAGCGTAGGGCTCGGGCGGGATAACAATGAGCAGTTCTTC. It encodes CASSVGLGRDNNEQFF. The variable domain in full, completed from reference TRBV9 and TRBJ2-1, reads DSGVTQTPKHLITATGQRVTLRCSPRSGDLSVYWYQQSLDQGLQFLIQYYNGEERAKGNILERFSAQQFPDLHSELNLSSLELGDSALYFCASSVGLGRDNNEQFFGPGTRLTVL.

The rearrangement joins TRBV7-9 to TRBJ2-3, with 16 bases that match TRBD2. CDR1 SEHNR and CDR2 FQNEAQ come from the germline V gene (reference sequence). V was pared by 3 bases and J by 5 bases, with 8 bases of the junction left unmatched. The CDR3 is 18 residues long. The CDR3 spells CASSFPGLAGGQEDTQYF. DNA for the CDR3: TGTGCCAGCAGCTTCCCGGGACTAGCGGGAGGGCAGGAAGATACGCAGTATTTT.

This chain links TRBV5-1 with TRBJ2-7, with D possibly TRBD2 on 7 matching bases. The V gene lost 1 base and the J gene lost 2 bases, with 16 bases spanning the gap. This CDR3 is 16 amino acids long. Per germline, CDR1 SGHRS and CDR2 YFSETQ. CDR3 DNA: TGCGCCAGCAGCTTGTGGGGGAGGGGGACCACCTACGAGCAGTACTTC. It codes for CASSLWGRGTTYEQYF.

This clone was recorded only once. The J gene is TRBJ2-1, the V gene TRBV28, with 7 bases identical to TRBD2. This CDR3 spans 13 amino acids. The V and J ends lost 4 bases and 10 bases, in that order; junction bases with no gene match: 7. The germline CDR1 and CDR2 sequences are MDHEN and SYDVKM. As DNA, the CDR3 is TGTGCCAGCAGTTGGGGGGGAGGAGTAGAGCAGTTCTTC. Amino acid sequence: CASSWGGGVEQFF.

This clone was picked up one time. This chain uses TRBV28 with TRBJ1-2, with D perhaps TRBD1 (6 bases). Germline V lookup: CDR1 MDHEN, CDR2 SYDVKM. The length of the CDR3 is 15 residues. Trimming shortened V by 6 bases and J by 3 bases, and 17 bases separated the two germline ends. In DNA form, the CDR3 reads TGTGCCAGCAGCTCGGTTGGGGGCCGAGACTATGGCTACACCTTC. Encoded protein: CASSSVGGRDYGYTF.

The chain is built from TRBV6-6 and TRBJ2-3, with a tentative D call TRBD2 (7 bases). CDR1 and CDR2 from the germline V gene are MNHNY and SVGAGI (reference sequence). V gave up 6 bases and J gave up 1 base, with 14 bases separating them. The CDR3 has 15 amino acids. This chain's CDR3 is CASSYSGTRTDTQYF. The DNA of the CDR3 is TGTGCCAGCAGCTACAGCGGGACACGCACAGATACGCAGTATTTT.

This rearrangement joins TRBV27 to TRBJ2-7, with 11 bases matching TRBD2. The junction had 13 bases not matched to a gene; V was cut back by 5 bases and J by 7 bases. The CDR3 is 16 residues long. CDR1 MNHEY and CDR2 SMNVEV come from the germline V gene (reference sequence). The CDR3 DNA follows: TGTGCCAGCAGTCGACCGCCGGGGACTAGCGGTTTGGAGCAGTACTTC. Translating gives CASSRPPGTSGLEQYF.

This clone appeared a few times. The chain combines TRBV28 with TRBJ1-1, with D tentatively TRBD1 (5 bases). The CDR3 totals 14 residues. CDR1 and CDR2 from the germline V gene are MDHEN and SYDVKM. The V gene lost 9 bases and the J gene lost 7 bases, with 21 bases spanning the gap. CDR3 amino acids: CASWGVGGSGEAFF. For the CDR3, the DNA is TGTGCCAGTTGGGGCGTTGGGGGGTCGGGTGAAGCTTTCTTT.

V gene TRBV6-5 combines with J gene TRBJ1-2, with TRBD1 as a possible D gene (5 bases). Germline lookup yields CDR1 MNHEY and CDR2 SVGAGI. Trimming removed 6 bases from V and 8 bases from J, with 16 bases in between. The length of the CDR3 is 13 residues. The CDR3 here is CASRSDSLGGYTF. The DNA for the CDR3 is TGTGCCAGCAGATCCGACAGTCTAGGGGGCTACACCTTC.

The chain has TRBV19 and TRBJ2-3; 9 positions agree with TRBD1. V gave up 3 bases and J gave up 4 bases; unmatched junction bases: 8. The V gene's germline CDR1 is LNHDA and CDR2 SQIVND (reference sequence). This CDR3 region has 16 residues. The CDR3 here is CASSIWSGQGADTQYF. CDR3 sequence (DNA): TGTGCCAGTAGTATCTGGTCGGGACAGGGTGCAGATACGCAGTATTTT.

The chain links TRBV18 to TRBJ1-2; 7 bases fit TRBD1. This CDR3 is built from 13 residues. In germline, CDR1 is KGHSH, CDR2 LQKENI. V was clipped by 8 bases and J by 5 bases; unmatched bases: 8. This CDR3 reads CASRRDSEYGYTF. The DNA for the CDR3 is TGTGCCAGCCGCCGGGACAGCGAATATGGCTACACCTTC.

J is TRBJ1-2 and V is TRBV11-2; D is perhaps TRBD1 (5 bases). The germline V gene has CDR1 SGHAT and CDR2 FQNNGV. The CDR3 runs to 12 residues. Trimming pared 5 bases from V and 7 bases from J, leaving 11 bases between. CDR3 nucleotides: TGTGCCAGCAGCCTTACCGGGGGTGGCTACACCTTC. This codes for CASSLTGGGYTF.

V usage is TRBV24-1 and J usage is TRBJ1-5, with TRBD1 identical over 8 bases. V trimming: 4 bases; J trimming: 7 bases; junction bases outside the gene matches: 5. This CDR3 region has 14 residues. Per the germline V gene, CDR1 is KGHDR and CDR2 is SFDVKD. CDR3 protein: CATSDRTGTQPQHF. CDR3 bases: TGTGCCACCAGTGACCGGACAGGGACACAGCCCCAGCATTTT.

V gene TRBV4-1 combines with J gene TRBJ2-7; 9 nucleotides match TRBD1. This CDR3 is built from 17 residues. Unmatched junction bases numbered 15, after V lost 4 bases and J lost 5 bases. CDR1 is MGHRA and CDR2 is YSYEKL in the germline V gene. CDR3 bases: TGCGCCAGCAGCCGAACCACAGGGGGCATCGAAGGCGACGAGCAGTACTTC. The encoded protein is CASSRTTGGIEGDEQYF.